These T cell receptor beta chains were read from a single sample in a study of identical twins. From the 5' RACE reads, TCRdb called clonotypes with MiXCR, one entry per CDR3 protein. The table includes 400,000 to 650,000 distinct CDR3 sequences, less than 25% detected once. These data were also reused for a study on T cells expressing NK-cell markers.

Material for sequencing was CD4+ T cells sorted from blood. The receptors were gathered from a woman aged 18-29 years in good health. Both conserved end residues are part of each CDR3. A D gene is named only where the DNA matches it firmly. Size values are once, few and many counts, or a class for expanded clones, and some rows have none.

j_gene,abundance,d_gene,v_gene,CDR3aa,CDR3nt
TRBJ1-6,-,TRBD1,TRBV5-1,CASSATGTESAPLHF,TGCGCCAGCAGCGCTACCGGGACAGAAAGTGCACCCCTCCACTTT
TRBJ2-4,-,TRBD1,TRBV29-1,CSVVSGQGSAQYF,TGCAGCGTTGTTTCGGGACAGGGGTCGGCTCAGTACTTC
TRBJ2-1,-,TRBD2,TRBV20-1,CSARPGTSNNEQFF,TGCAGTGCTAGACCCGGGACTAGCAACAATGAGCAGTTCTTC
TRBJ1-5,few,-,TRBV2,CASSVGGPQHF,TGTGCCAGCAGTGTGGGCGGGCCCCAGCATTTT
TRBJ2-4,few,-,TRBV6-1,CASTPAGGNIQYF,TGTGCCAGCACCCCGGCAGGGGGGAACATTCAGTACTTC
TRBJ2-5,many,TRBD2,TRBV10-2,CASRGLAGEETQYF,TGCGCCAGCAGGGGACTAGCGGGAGAAGAGACCCAGTACTTC
TRBJ2-2,-,-,TRBV3-1,CASSQRKAGELFF,TGTGCCAGCAGCCAACGGAAAGCCGGGGAGCTGTTTTTT
TRBJ1-3,few,TRBD1,TRBV20-1,CSARDRRQGENTIYF,TGCAGTGCTAGAGATAGGAGACAGGGGGAAAACACCATATATTTT
TRBJ2-3,-,TRBD1,TRBV24-1,CATSDTSSGGDTQYF,TGTGCCACCAGTGACACGTCTTCAGGGGGTGATACGCAGTATTTT
TRBJ1-4,few,-,TRBV6-1,CASRPLGGRGEKLFF,TGTGCCAGCAGGCCCCTGGGGGGACGTGGGGAAAAACTGTTTTTT
TRBJ1-1,many,TRBD1,TRBV5-1,CASSPQGADLEAFF,TGCGCCAGCAGCCCACAGGGGGCCGACCTTGAAGCTTTCTTT
TRBJ2-1,few,TRBD2,TRBV2,CASRAGTSGSNEQFF,TGTGCCAGCAGAGCCGGGACTAGCGGGAGCAATGAGCAGTTCTTC
TRBJ2-7,-,-,TRBV5-1,CASRLRSEQGHEQYF,TGCGCCAGCAGGTTGAGGTCCGAGCAGGGCCACGAGCAGTACTTC
TRBJ1-5,few,TRBD1,TRBV20-1,CSARDLGTGGKQPQHF,TGCAGTGCTAGAGATCTAGGGACAGGGGGCAAGCAGCCCCAGCATTTT
TRBJ2-1,few,TRBD2,TRBV6-5,CASSYSFSSGPINEQFF,TGTGCCAGCAGTTACTCTTTCTCTAGCGGGCCGATCAATGAGCAGTTCTTC
TRBJ1-1,-,-,TRBV9,CASSPRTYLSTEAFF,TGTGCCAGCAGCCCCCGGACATATCTGAGTACTGAAGCTTTCTTT
TRBJ2-6,-,TRBD1,TRBV5-4,CASSLRSGGQGHGANVLTF,TGTGCCAGCAGCTTGAGAAGCGGTGGACAGGGGCATGGGGCCAACGTCCTGACTTTC
TRBJ1-2,-,-,TRBV7-2,CASSPWSAGSGYTF,TGTGCCAGCAGCCCCTGGTCAGCCGGGAGTGGCTACACCTTC
TRBJ1-2,-,-,TRBV20-1,CSAKSAYYGYTF,TGCAGTGCTAAGTCCGCTTACTATGGCTACACCTTC
TRBJ1-1,few,-,TRBV5-5,CASSFGTLAGEEAFF,TGTGCCAGCAGCTTCGGTACGCTCGCTGGGGAGGAAGCTTTCTTT
TRBJ1-1,few,-,TRBV5-1,CASSPRGRGTEAFF,TGCGCCAGCAGCCCCAGGGGTAGGGGCACTGAAGCTTTCTTT
TRBJ2-1,once,-,TRBV7-9,CASSGPFREQFF,TGTGCCAGCAGCGGGCCGTTTCGCGAGCAGTTCTTC
TRBJ1-6,few,-,TRBV5-5,CASSLAGSSYNSPLHF,TGTGCCAGCAGCTTGGCAGGGAGCTCCTATAATTCACCCCTCCACTTT
TRBJ2-1,-,-,TRBV5-1,CASRGDTPQFF,TGCGCCAGCAGGGGGGATACCCCCCAGTTCTTC
TRBJ2-3,-,-,TRBV7-8,CASSLKVFTDTQYF,TGTGCCAGCAGCTTAAAGGTTTTCACAGATACGCAGTATTTT
TRBJ1-1,few,-,TRBV20-1,CSARPPGGVFEAFF,TGCAGTGCTAGACCGCCGGGGGGGGTATTTGAAGCTTTCTTT
TRBJ2-3,few,-,TRBV9,CASSTIPQGTDTQYF,TGTGCCAGCAGCACAATCCCCCAGGGTACAGATACGCAGTATTTT